The clone carrying this TCR beta chain has only a few counts. Its antigen is unidentified. The CDR3 loop spans 11 amino acids. V was pared by 7 bases and J by 10 bases, with 11 bases between. Germline CDR1 reads MNHNS; CDR2 reads SASEGT. This sample is drawn from a study of T cell repertoires in cytomegalovirus infection. Study overall: Indicated by public TCR beta signatures were CMV infection and matching HLA type. Whole-study results and caveats: Totalled public TCR beta family frequency picked out people who carried CMV plus the relevant HLA.

TCRdb recomputed calls from the reads with MiXCR, one row per CDR3 protein. The sample yields 400,000 to 600,000 distinct CDR3 sequences, 42% seen once. This receptor was taken from a human donor in good health (CMV status not recorded). Some clones in this sample may be carry-over from other donors' samples. The sample was cultured PBMCs, taken from culture after CMV antigen stimulation. The chain links TRBV6-1 to TRBJ2-1; TRBD1 or TRBD2 may be the D gene (5 bases each). The CDR3 protein is CASTPRGEQFF. The CDR3, as DNA: TGTGCCAGCACCCCACGGGGCGAGCAGTTCTTC.